This entry lists 24 T cell receptor beta chains sequenced from one sample in a study of beta chain features in type 1 diabetes. Sequenced material consisted of expressed TCRB transcripts (all of the isolated RNA was reverse transcribed). Clones were read by immunoSEQ multiplex PCR, and TCRdb kept only the in-frame ones, dropping some. The sample has 900,000 or so clones; roughly 15% are singletons. The sequenced sample consisted of naive CD4+ T cells from blood. Receptors were obtained from a woman aged 18-35 years in good health.

This chain connects TRBV5-4 to TRBJ2-5; the match to TRBD2 covers 8 bases. The CDR3 totals 15 residues. Germline V lookup: CDR1 SGHNT, CDR2 YYREEE (reference sequence). Germline trimming cut 0 bases from V and 1 base from J; bases unmatched to any gene: 2. DNA of the CDR3: TGTGCCAGCAGCTTGGGGCGGGAGGCCCAAGAGACCCAGTACTTC. Its protein product is CASSLGREAQETQYF.

The gene calls are TRBV19 and TRBJ2-3; no definite D call. Germline V gene data show CDR1 as LNHDA and CDR2 as SQIVND (reference sequence). The CDR3 spans 12 residues. Trimming removed 8 bases from V and 2 bases from J, with 8 bases in between. The CDR3 bases are TGTGCCAGTGGCGTTCCCACAGATACGCAGTATTTT. This gives the protein CASGVPTDTQYF. Drawing the rest from reference TRBV19 and TRBJ2-3, the complete variable domain is DGGITQSPKYLFRKEGQNVTLSCEQNLNHDAMYWYRQDPGQGLRLIYYSQIVNDFQKGDIAEGYSVSREKKESFPLTVTSAQKNPTAFYLCASGVPTDTQYFGPGTRLTVL.

The chain couples TRBV9 to TRBJ1-2; D remains unclear. CDR3 length equals 15 residues. V was cut by 0 bases and J by 6 bases, with 15 bases left in between. Germline V lookup: CDR1 SGDLS, CDR2 YYNGEE. CDR3 amino acids: CASSVEGHYGDGYTF. CDR3 DNA sequence: TGTGCCAGCAGCGTAGAAGGCCATTACGGGGATGGCTACACCTTC.

This sequence joins TRBV6-1 and TRBJ2-5; D remains unclear. Germline V gives CDR1 MNHNS, CDR2 SASEGT. V lost 1 base and J lost 7, with 16 bases in between. The CDR3 has 15 residues. The CDR3 protein is CASSEGAGSRRTQYF. CDR3 DNA sequence: TGTGCCAGCAGTGAAGGCGCCGGGTCACGTCGGACCCAGTACTTC.

This clone showed up just a few times. The gene calls are TRBV6-5 and TRBJ1-2, with a possible D match to TRBD1 (5 bases). Germline V gene lookup returns CDR1 MNHEY and CDR2 SVGAGI. This CDR3 is 13 amino acids long. Trimming stripped 8 bases from V and 4 bases from J, with 14 bases between. CDR3 sequence reads: CASAYGGTYGYTF. The CDR3 DNA reads as TGTGCCAGCGCCTATGGGGGGACCTATGGCTACACCTTC.

This clone has a handful of counts. The sample contains more than one DNA sequence encoding this CDR3. The genes are TRBV7-2 and TRBJ2-3, with D unclear. The V and J ends lost 3 bases and 0 bases respectively, with 10 bases between them. Germline lookup yields CDR1 SGHTA and CDR2 FQGNSA. This CDR3 has 15 amino acids. This chain's CDR3 is CASSLRAGSTDTQYF. The CDR3 DNA sequence: TGTGCCAGCAGCTTGCGCGCAGGTAGCACAGATACGCAGTATTTT.

This chain joins TRBV30 and TRBJ2-1; 9 bases map to TRBD2. Germline V gene lookup returns CDR1 GTSNPN and CDR2 SVGIG (reference sequence). Unmatched junction bases numbered 12, after V lost 3 bases and J lost 9 bases. This CDR3 is built from 15 residues. The CDR3: CAWSPMGGRVIEQFF. In nucleotides, the CDR3 is TGTGCCTGGAGCCCCATGGGCGGGAGGGTTATTGAGCAGTTCTTC. Full variable domain (outside the CDR3, taken from reference TRBV30 and TRBJ2-1): SQTIHQWPATLVQPVGSPLSLECTVEGTSNPNLYWYRQAAGRGLQLLFYSVGIGQISSEVPQNLSASRPQDRQFILSSKKLLLSDSGFYLCAWSPMGGRVIEQFFGPGTRLTVL.

This chain connects TRBV7-9 to TRBJ1-5, with unresolved D. Trimming cost V 5 bases and J 3 bases, with 5 bases left between them. CDR1 SEHNR and CDR2 FQNEAQ come from the germline V gene (reference sequence). This CDR3 region has 12 residues. The CDR3 here is CASSQDNQPQHF. For the CDR3, the DNA is TGTGCCAGCAGCCAAGACAATCAGCCCCAGCATTTT.

V gene TRBV6-6 combines with J gene TRBJ1-4, with TRBD1 matching over 7 bases. The germline V gene encodes CDR1 MNHNY and CDR2 SVGAGI (reference sequence). This CDR3 contains 13 residues. The ends lost 6 bases at V and 6 bases at J; junction bases unmatched: 4. CDR3 in amino acids: CASRPGTDEKLFF. The CDR3 bases are TGTGCCAGCAGACCCGGGACAGATGAAAAACTGTTTTTT.

The chain employs TRBV7-8 and TRBJ1-2, with TRBD1 as a possible D gene (6 bases). Germline-derived CDR1 and CDR2 are SGHVS and FQNEAQ. The CDR3 runs 20 residues. Trimming removed 2 bases from V and 4 bases from J, with 29 bases in between. CDR3 nucleotides: TGTGCCAGCAGCTTACGGATCGGCGGGTTCCGGGGGGCTCCTGGCTATGGCTACACCTTC. Translating gives CASSLRIGGFRGAPGYGYTF.

This clone was seen ten or more times. The rearrangement links TRBV7-9 to TRBJ2-1, with 7 bases lining up with TRBD2. After removal of 0 bases from V and 0 bases from J, the junction contained 5 bases not matched to a gene. Germline loops: CDR1 SEHNR, CDR2 FQNEAQ (reference sequence). The CDR3 is 17 amino acids. CDR3: CASSLALAVSSYNEQFF. The CDR3 nucleotides are TGTGCCAGCAGCTTAGCTCTAGCGGTTAGCTCCTACAATGAGCAGTTCTTC.

The rearrangement joins TRBV15 to TRBJ1-2; possibly TRBD1 for D (5 bases). Deletions cut 5 bases from V and 2 bases from J, with 27 bases between. The germline gives CDR1 LNHNV, CDR2 YYDKDF (reference sequence). The CDR3 loop spans 19 amino acids. The CDR3: CATSLQTLRRDGGNYGYTF. The CDR3 DNA follows: TGTGCCACCAGCCTACAGACCCTCCGCCGGGACGGAGGAAACTATGGCTACACCTTC.

The chain carries TRBV2 and TRBJ2-1, with D perhaps matching TRBD2 (6 bases). This CDR3 is built from 16 residues. V gave up 7 bases and J gave up 4 bases, with 20 bases separating them. Looked up from germline, CDR1 is SNHLY and CDR2 is FYNNEI. The CDR3: CASNLARELTYNEQFF. DNA for the CDR3: TGTGCCAGCAACCTGGCCCGGGAGTTAACATACAATGAGCAGTTCTTC.

The chain joins TRBV2 to TRBJ2-3, with D unclear. Germline V gene data show CDR1 as SNHLY and CDR2 as FYNNEI. V gave up 4 bases and J gave up 1 base, with 6 bases separating them. The CDR3 has 13 residues. Here the CDR3 DNA reads TGTGCCAGCAGTGGGCGCGGCACAGATACGCAGTATTTT. As protein: CASSGRGTDTQYF. The variable domain in full, completed from reference TRBV2 and TRBJ2-3, reads EPEVTQTPSHQVTQMGQEVILRCVPISNHLYFYWYRQILGQKVEFLVSFYNNEISEKSEIFDDQFSVERPDGSNFTLKIRSTKLEDSAMYFCASSGRGTDTQYFGPGTRLTVL.

This clone was counted a few times. The CDR3: CASTRAFVYNEQFF. As DNA, the CDR3 is TGTGCCAGCACCCGGGCCTTCGTTTACAATGAGCAGTTCTTC. The V gene is TRBV2, the J gene TRBJ2-1; unclear D gene. With 7 bases removed from V and 4 bases from J, the gap between germline ends came to 14 bases. Germline CDR1 reads SNHLY; CDR2 reads FYNNEI. This CDR3 contains 14 residues.

This clone came up a few times. The chain combines TRBV4-1 with TRBJ1-4; D possibly corresponds to TRBD1 (5 bases). The CDR3 consists of 14 residues. V gave up 3 bases and J gave up 0 bases, with 5 bases separating them. From germline, CDR1 is MGHRA and CDR2 YSYEKL. The CDR3 loop is CASSQGPTNEKLFF. The CDR3 nucleotides are TGCGCCAGCAGCCAGGGGCCAACTAATGAAAAACTGTTTTTT.

The rearrangement joins TRBV7-3 to TRBJ2-3; 7 bases fit TRBD2. The V segment lost 5 bases and the J segment 6 bases; nucleotides outside the gene matches: 8. The CDR3 is made up of 14 amino acids. Germline CDR1 reads SGHTA; CDR2 reads FQGTGA. The CDR3 DNA reads as TGTGCCAGCAGCAGACGGACGGGAGGCGATACGCAGTATTTT. This translates into CASSRRTGGDTQYF.

The V and J genes are TRBV27 and TRBJ1-1, with D possibly being TRBD1 (5 bases). CDR1 MNHEY and CDR2 SMNVEV come from the germline V gene (reference sequence). The CDR3 runs to 15 residues. V lost 8 bases, J lost 1 base, and 17 bases lay in between. The CDR3 sequence: CASPPPRQPNTEAFF. CDR3 nucleotide sequence: TGTGCCAGCCCGCCGCCACGACAGCCGAACACTGAAGCTTTCTTT.

The rearrangement uses TRBV7-9 and TRBJ2-3; D remains ambiguous. Trimming removed 0 bases from V and 1 base from J, with 8 bases in between. This CDR3 has 15 residues. The germline V gene has CDR1 SEHNR and CDR2 FQNEAQ (reference sequence). The CDR3 coding sequence is TGTGCCAGCAGCTTAGCGGTCCGGGGCACAGATACGCAGTATTTT. This gives the protein CASSLAVRGTDTQYF.

This clone was observed a few times. The chain has TRBV15 and TRBJ2-7, with 7 bases that match TRBD1. This CDR3 contains 14 residues. CDR1 and CDR2 from the germline V gene are LNHNV and YYDKDF (reference sequence). Unmatched junction bases numbered 6, after V lost 5 bases and J lost 2 bases. CDR3 in DNA: TGTGCCACCAGCGCTACGGGACAGACCTACGAGCAGTACTTC. The encoded protein is CATSATGQTYEQYF.

The chain has TRBV19 and TRBJ2-7; D remains unclear. Germline CDR1 reads LNHDA; CDR2 reads SQIVND (reference sequence). Trimming took off 3 bases at V and 6 bases at J, with 6 bases between the two ends. CDR3 length: 11 residues. For the CDR3, the DNA is TGTGCCAGTAGTATTTTCTCCGAGCAGTACTTC. Its translation: CASSIFSEQYF.

There are many counts of this clone. The chain couples TRBV2 to TRBJ2-6; possible D gene TRBD1, 5 bases. The V gene lost 7 bases and the J gene lost 0 bases, with 10 bases spanning the gap. The CDR3 is 15 residues long. Looked up from germline, CDR1 is SNHLY and CDR2 is FYNNEI. The CDR3 loop is CASMRQRSGANVLTF. CDR3 in DNA: TGTGCCAGCATGAGACAGCGCTCTGGGGCCAACGTCCTGACTTTC.

This clone was detected a few times. The chain employs TRBV5-6 and TRBJ1-1, with D uncertain. The CDR3 runs 16 residues. V was trimmed by 6 bases and J by 0 bases, leaving 18 bases between them. Germline CDR1 and CDR2: SGHDT and YYEEEE. The CDR3 loop reads CASTLAWPLMNTEAFF. The CDR3 DNA is TGTGCCAGCACCCTAGCCTGGCCGTTGATGAACACTGAAGCTTTCTTT.

This clone was detected a few times. J is TRBJ2-1 and V is TRBV6-6, with TRBD2 identical over 11 bases. The trim removed 7 bases at V and 4 bases at J, leaving 6 bases unmatched. CDR1 is MNHNY, CDR2 SVGAGI, per germline (reference sequence). CDR3 size: 15 residues. The CDR3 DNA sequence: TGTGCCAGCATCTTCGGGACTAGCGGATACAATGAGCAGTTCTTC. It specifies CASIFGTSGYNEQFF.